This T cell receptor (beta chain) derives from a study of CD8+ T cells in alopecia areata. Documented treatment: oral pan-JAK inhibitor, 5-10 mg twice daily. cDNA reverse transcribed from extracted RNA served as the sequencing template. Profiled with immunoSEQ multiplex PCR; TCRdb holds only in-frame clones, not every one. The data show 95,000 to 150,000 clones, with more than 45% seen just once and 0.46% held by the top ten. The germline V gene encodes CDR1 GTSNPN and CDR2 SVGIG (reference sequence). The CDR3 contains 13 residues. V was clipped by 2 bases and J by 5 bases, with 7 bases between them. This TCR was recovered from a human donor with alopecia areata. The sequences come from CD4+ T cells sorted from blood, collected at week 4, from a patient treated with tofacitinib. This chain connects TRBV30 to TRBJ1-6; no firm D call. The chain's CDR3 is CAWSRLDNSPLHF. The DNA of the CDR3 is TGTGCCTGGAGTCGCCTGGATAATTCACCCCTCCACTTT.